Below, 30 T cell receptor beta chains from the same sample are listed, as sequenced in a study of OX40 agonist ivuxolimab in advanced cancers. Measured with immunoSEQ multiplex PCR; TCRdb has only the in-frame clones, and not every one. The sample holds some 83,000 clones, roughly 86% seen once. The sequencing used CD4+ or CD8+ T cells sorted from blood, collected in a trial of the OX40 agonist ivuxolimab. The source is an adult with an advanced solid tumor such as melanoma, head and neck, liver or kidney cancer.

The V call is TRBV11-3, the J call TRBJ1-2; 7 nucleotides line up with TRBD1. J was trimmed by 6 bases and V by 5 bases; bases with no gene match: 9. The CDR3 length is 14 residues. Germline-derived CDR1 and CDR2 are SGHNT and YENEEA. CDR3 coding DNA: TGTGCCAGCAGCCAAAACAGGGGTTTGGATGGCTACACCTTC. Protein sequence: CASSQNRGLDGYTF.

The chain has TRBV7-2 and TRBJ2-3, with D perhaps TRBD1 (5 bases). Germline CDR1 SGHTA, CDR2 FQGNSA. The CDR3 sequence is 16 residues long. Trimming pared 2 bases from V and 2 bases from J, leaving 14 bases between. CDR3 sequence: CASSLSPSRATDTQYF. In nucleotides, the CDR3 is TGTGCCAGCAGCTTATCTCCCAGCAGGGCCACAGATACGCAGTATTTT. The variable domain in full, completed from reference TRBV7-2 and TRBJ2-3, reads GAGVSQSPSNKVTEKGKDVELRCDPISGHTALYWYRQSLGQGLEFLIYFQGNSAPDKSGLPSDRFSAERTGGSVSTLTIQRTQQEDSAVYLCASSLSPSRATDTQYFGPGTRLTVL.

The chain is built from TRBV9 and TRBJ1-1; possible D gene TRBD1, 6 bases. The CDR3 is 13 residues long. In germline, CDR1 is SGDLS, CDR2 YYNGEE. Trimming removed 2 bases at V and 4 bases at J, with 9 bases between. The DNA for the CDR3 is TGTGCCAGCAGCGTGGACAGAGTCACTGAAGCTTTCTTT. The encoded protein is CASSVDRVTEAFF. The whole variable domain, filled in from reference TRBV9 and TRBJ1-1, reads DSGVTQTPKHLITATGQRVTLRCSPRSGDLSVYWYQQSLDQGLQFLIQYYNGEERAKGNILERFSAQQFPDLHSELNLSSLELGDSALYFCASSVDRVTEAFFGQGTRLTVV.

This clone was counted between two and nine times. The chain uses TRBV30 and TRBJ2-1; no firm D call. Trimming took off 4 bases at V and 3 bases at J, with 4 bases between the two ends. The CDR3 has 11 amino acids. Germline V gene data show CDR1 as GTSNPN and CDR2 as SVGIG (reference sequence). The CDR3 region has the DNA TGTGCCTGGAAGGACTACAATGAGCAGTTCTTC. Translating gives CAWKDYNEQFF.

This chain links TRBV2 with TRBJ2-7; D may be TRBD2 (6 bases). Trimming shortened V by 3 bases and J by 6 bases, and 18 bases separated the two germline ends. The CDR3 is made up of 15 amino acids. Germline V gene lookup returns CDR1 SNHLY and CDR2 FYNNEI. CDR3 nucleotides: TGTGCCAGCAGTGATCAGCGGGTAGCCCTCCGCGAGCAGTACTTC. Its translation: CASSDQRVALREQYF.

This chain uses TRBV19 with TRBJ2-3; 8 bases are shared with TRBD2. V lost 5 bases to trimming and J lost 2 bases; unmatched junction nucleotides: 15. The CDR3 contains 18 residues. Germline V gene lookup returns CDR1 LNHDA and CDR2 SQIVND (reference sequence). CDR3 DNA sequence: TGTGCCAGTAGTCCCTCTCGGGGTAGCGGGAAGGTCACAGATACGCAGTATTTT. Residues: CASSPSRGSGKVTDTQYF.

There are many counts of this clone. CDR3 bases: TGTGCCACGCGACAGGGCAATCAGCCCCAGCATTTT. Its translation: CATRQGNQPQHF. The V gene is TRBV10-3, the J gene TRBJ1-5, with D possibly TRBD1 on 6 matching bases. The germline V gene has CDR1 ENHRY and CDR2 SYGVKD. V was shortened by 10 bases and J by 2 bases, with 9 bases between the two germline ends. The CDR3 consists of 12 residues.

J is TRBJ1-1 and V is TRBV18; D is unresolved. Deletions cut 2 bases from V and 8 bases from J, with 12 bases between. The CDR3 spans 13 residues. CDR1 KGHSH and CDR2 LQKENI come from the germline V gene. The CDR3 region is CASSPIGVGEAFF. In DNA, the CDR3 is TGTGCCAGCTCACCAATCGGGGTCGGGGAAGCTTTCTTT.

The chain couples TRBV10-3 to TRBJ2-2, with D perhaps TRBD2 (6 bases). Trimming stripped 8 bases from V and 1 base from J, with 20 bases between. CDR1 is ENHRY, CDR2 SYGVKD, per germline. The CDR3 totals 17 residues. The CDR3 DNA reads TGTGCCATCGGTTCCCGGGGCCTAGCGCTGAACACCGGGGAGCTGTTTTTT. It yields the protein CAIGSRGLALNTGELFF.

The chain recombines TRBV18 with TRBJ1-4; D remains ambiguous. Deletions cut 3 bases from V and 7 bases from J, with 15 bases between. Germline CDR1 and CDR2: KGHSH and LQKENI. The CDR3 runs 15 residues. The CDR3 sequence is CASSPWGAGGEKLFF. CDR3 nucleotide sequence: TGTGCCAGCTCACCCTGGGGTGCCGGAGGTGAAAAACTGTTTTTT.

The gene calls are TRBV19 and TRBJ2-5; no clear D. TRBJ2-7 explains the end of the DNA better; the J call may be wrong. Germline V gene lookup returns CDR1 LNHDA and CDR2 SQIVND (reference sequence). CDR3 length: 15 amino acids. The CDR3 here is CASSIGTGTLREQYF. DNA for the CDR3: TGTGCCAGTAGTATCGGCACCGGAACACTCCGCGAGCAGTACTTC.

Notes on this clone: At one of its ends the junction is not consistent with the germline gene, which may arise from a read error. This chain connects TRBV11-2 to TRBJ2-5; no definite D call. Germline V lookup: CDR1 SGHAT, CDR2 FQNNGV. This CDR3 contains 12 residues. CDR3 bases: TGTGCCAGCAGCACAGACCAGGAGACCCAGTACTTC. Its translation: CASSTDQETQYF.

The V and J genes are TRBV30 and TRBJ1-2; D call uncertain. CDR3 length: 13 residues. Germline loops: CDR1 GTSNPN, CDR2 SVGIG (reference sequence). V shed 4 bases and J shed 5 bases, with 14 bases lying between them. CDR3 protein: CAWKGNAGYGYTF. The CDR3 coding sequence is TGTGCCTGGAAAGGAAATGCTGGTTATGGCTACACCTTC.

The chain uses TRBV7-8 and TRBJ1-2; D remains unclear. Germline lookup yields CDR1 SGHVS and CDR2 FQNEAQ. The CDR3 length is 13 residues. Trimming took 5 bases from V and 5 from J, leaving 12 bases between them. DNA for the CDR3: TGTGCCAGCAGCACAGTAAAACAGTATGGCTACACCTTC. It codes for CASSTVKQYGYTF.

The V call is TRBV7-9, the J call TRBJ1-2; TRBD1 might be the D (6 bases). Deletions cut 5 bases from V and 5 bases from J, with 12 bases between. CDR3 length equals 13 residues. From germline, CDR1 is SEHNR and CDR2 FQNEAQ (reference sequence). CDR3 sequence (DNA): TGTGCCAGCAGCCTCGACCAGGGGTATGGCTACACCTTC. Amino acids: CASSLDQGYGYTF.

The V gene is TRBV5-6, the J gene TRBJ2-7; 12 positions match TRBD2. CDR1 and CDR2 (germline): SGHDT, YYEEEE. The CDR3 is 17 amino acids. V gave up 3 bases and J gave up 0 bases; unmatched junction bases: 7. The chain's CDR3 is CASSYRTSGVSSYEQYF. The CDR3, as DNA: TGTGCCAGCAGCTACCGGACTAGCGGGGTGAGCTCCTACGAGCAGTACTTC.

The V and J genes are TRBV5-4 and TRBJ2-2; D may be TRBD2 (6 bases). The CDR3 is made up of 14 amino acids. Trimming left V 2 bases short and J 6 bases short, with 11 bases between. CDR1 and CDR2 from the germline V gene are SGHNT and YYREEE (reference sequence). CDR3 coding DNA: TGTGCCAGCAGCTTCGGAGGGGAGGCCGGGGAGCTGTTTTTT. Translation gives CASSFGGEAGELFF. The whole variable domain, remainder taken from reference TRBV5-4 and TRBJ2-2, is ETGVTQSPTHLIKTRGQQVTLRCSSQSGHNTVSWYQQALGQGPQFIFQYYREEENGRGNFPPRFSGLQFPNYSSELNVNALELDDSALYLCASSFGGEAGELFFGEGSRLTVL.

This clone was counted once. This rearrangement joins TRBV9 to TRBJ1-1, with 8 nucleotides matching TRBD1. This CDR3 comprises 15 residues. Germline CDR1 reads SGDLS; CDR2 reads YYNGEE. The V gene end was trimmed by 0 bases and the J gene end by 5 bases; junction bases not matched to a gene: 6. CDR3 region: CASSVGFRGPTEAFF. The CDR3 bases are TGTGCCAGCAGCGTAGGTTTCAGGGGGCCTACTGAAGCTTTCTTT. Looking up the rest from reference TRBV9 and TRBJ1-1 gives the full variable domain: DSGVTQTPKHLITATGQRVTLRCSPRSGDLSVYWYQQSLDQGLQFLIQYYNGEERAKGNILERFSAQQFPDLHSELNLSSLELGDSALYFCASSVGFRGPTEAFFGQGTRLTVV.

CDR3 DNA: TGTGCCAGCAGCTACCCCCGGCAAGGGGACGAGCAGTACTTC. As protein: CASSYPRQGDEQYF. The chain is built from TRBV5-4 and TRBJ2-7, with D possibly matching TRBD1 (5 bases). The germline CDR1 and CDR2 sequences are SGHNT and YYREEE (reference sequence). The CDR3 extends over 14 amino acids. V gave up 3 bases and J gave up 5 bases, with 15 bases separating them.

This chain joins TRBV6-5 and TRBJ2-3; D is uncertain. In germline, CDR1 is MNHEY, CDR2 SVGAGI. The CDR3 is 15 amino acids. V lost 0 bases and J 5 bases, leaving 12 bases between the germline ends. The CDR3 DNA sequence: TGTGCCAGCAGTTACTCCGGGCGGTTGGGAGATACGCAGTATTTT. It specifies CASSYSGRLGDTQYF.

The chain carries TRBV7-3 and TRBJ1-2; 9 bases are shared with TRBD1. Germline loops: CDR1 SGHTA, CDR2 FQGTGA. This CDR3 comprises 13 residues. Trimming at V came to 2 bases and at J to 8 bases, leaving 3 bases not matched to a gene. For the CDR3, the DNA is TGTGCCAGCAGCTTAGGGACAGGGAGAGGCTACACCTTC. This codes for CASSLGTGRGYTF.

The chain uses TRBV6-8 and TRBJ1-1; weak D call: TRBD1 (6 bases). The CDR3 has 16 amino acids. V lost 2 bases and J lost 5, with 18 bases in between. Germline V gene sequence: CDR1 MNHGY, CDR2 SAAAGT. This CDR3 reads CASSYPLGQGRTEAFF. As DNA, the CDR3 is TGTGCCAGCAGTTACCCTTTGGGACAAGGGCGAACTGAAGCTTTCTTT.

CDR3 DNA: TGTGCCAGCTCCGCGACTAGCGGGGGTATCAATGAGCAGTTCTTC. It yields the protein CASSATSGGINEQFF. V gene TRBV18 combines with J gene TRBJ2-1, with TRBD2 matching 12 bases. This CDR3 has 15 residues. After removal of 6 bases from V and 6 bases from J, the junction contained 6 bases not matched to a gene. CDR1 and CDR2 (germline): KGHSH, LQKENI.

The chain uses TRBV7-3 and TRBJ2-3; D gene unclear. CDR3 size: 13 residues. CDR1 SGHTA and CDR2 FQGTGA come from the germline V gene. Trimming took 4 bases from V and 1 from J, leaving 6 bases between them. The CDR3 spells CASSSGGTDTQYF. The CDR3 coding sequence is TGTGCCAGCAGCTCCGGCGGCACAGATACGCAGTATTTT.

The chain is built from TRBV6-5 and TRBJ2-7; 11 bases align to TRBD2. Germline V gene sequence: CDR1 MNHEY, CDR2 SVGAGI. The junction had 3 bases not matched to a gene; V was cut back by 0 bases and J by 2 bases. This CDR3 has 16 residues. CDR3 in DNA: TGTGCCAGCAGTTACTCTTATAGCGGGGGGGCCTACGAGCAGTACTTC. This gives the protein CASSYSYSGGAYEQYF.

This chain connects TRBV18 to TRBJ1-1, with D unclear. Between the trimmed V and J ends, which lost 2 bases and 1 base, there was a span of 8 bases. The CDR3 has 14 residues. The germline CDR1 and CDR2 sequences are KGHSH and LQKENI. Here the CDR3 DNA reads TGTGCCAGCTCACCAGTAAGCAGGAACACTGAAGCTTTCTTT. Its translation: CASSPVSRNTEAFF. The full variable domain, rest sourced from reference TRBV18 and TRBJ1-1, is NAGVMQNPRHLVRRRGQEARLRCSPMKGHSHVYWYRQLPEEGLKFMVYLQKENIIDESGMPKERFSAEFPKEGPSILRIQQVVRGDSAAYFCASSPVSRNTEAFFGQGTRLTVV.

This clone was seen once. The chain is built from TRBV6-5 and TRBJ1-5; TRBD1 might be the D (5 bases). V was shortened by 5 bases and J by 5 bases, with 13 bases between the two germline ends. The CDR3 contains 14 residues. Germline V gene data show CDR1 as MNHEY and CDR2 as SVGAGI. The CDR3 sequence: CASSDEGLYQPQHF. The CDR3 region has the DNA TGTGCCAGCAGTGACGAGGGGTTATATCAGCCCCAGCATTTT.

This clone turned up a few times. V and J are TRBV10-2 and TRBJ1-1, with TRBD1 as a possible D gene (5 bases). Trimming cost V 6 bases and J 1 base, with 9 bases left between them. CDR1 and CDR2 from the germline V gene are WSHSY and SAAADI. The CDR3 totals 13 residues. The CDR3 DNA reads TGCGCCAGCAGCGTGACAGAGAACACTGAAGCTTTCTTT. Translation gives CASSVTENTEAFF.

V is TRBV7-3 and J is TRBJ2-6; the D gene is possibly TRBD1 (5 bases). The CDR3 has 15 amino acids. V was shortened by 2 bases and J by 0 bases, with 5 bases between the two germline ends. Looked up from germline, CDR1 is SGHTA and CDR2 is FQGTGA. CDR3 amino acids: CASSLDSSGANVLTF. CDR3 DNA sequence: TGTGCCAGCAGCTTAGACAGCTCTGGGGCCAACGTCCTGACTTTC.

The V gene is TRBV6-5, the J gene TRBJ2-2; D unresolved. Germline CDR1 MNHEY, CDR2 SVGAGI. V lost 6 bases, J lost 4 bases, and 9 bases lay in between. The CDR3 consists of 13 residues. CDR3 loop: CASSLTRTGELFF. CDR3 DNA sequence: TGTGCCAGCAGCCTGACCCGCACCGGGGAGCTGTTTTTT.